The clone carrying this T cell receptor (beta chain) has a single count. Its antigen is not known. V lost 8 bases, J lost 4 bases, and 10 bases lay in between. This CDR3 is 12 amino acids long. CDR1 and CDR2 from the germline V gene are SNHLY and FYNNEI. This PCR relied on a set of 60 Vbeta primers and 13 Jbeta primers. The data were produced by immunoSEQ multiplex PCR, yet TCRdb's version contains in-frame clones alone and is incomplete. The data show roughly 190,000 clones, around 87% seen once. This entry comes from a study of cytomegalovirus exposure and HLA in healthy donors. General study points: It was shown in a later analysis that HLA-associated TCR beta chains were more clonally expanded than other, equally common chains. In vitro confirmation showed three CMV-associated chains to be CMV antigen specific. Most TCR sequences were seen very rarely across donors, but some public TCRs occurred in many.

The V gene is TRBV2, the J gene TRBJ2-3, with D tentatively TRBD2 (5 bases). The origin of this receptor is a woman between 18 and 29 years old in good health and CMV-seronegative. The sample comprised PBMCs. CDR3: CASGGLSDTQYF. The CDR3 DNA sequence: TGTGCCAGCGGCGGACTGTCAGATACGCAGTATTTT.